These 25 T cell receptor beta chains originate from one sample sequenced in a study of cytomegalovirus exposure and HLA in healthy donors. The primer mix had 60 Vbeta and 13 Jbeta primers. The repertoire was sequenced with immunoSEQ multiplex PCR; TCRdb's copy has only in-frame clones and lacks some. The sample has around 260,000 clones, around 80% seen once. The material sequenced was PBMCs. The receptors were gathered from a girl aged 2 to 9 in good health and CMV-seronegative.

The gene calls are TRBV28 and TRBJ2-7; 9 bases line up with TRBD2. The germline CDR1 and CDR2 sequences are MDHEN and SYDVKM. Trimming took 7 bases from V and 1 from J; bases not matched to a gene: 14. This CDR3 region has 17 residues. The CDR3 loop is CASIERSGRTESYEQYF. CDR3 DNA sequence: TGTGCCAGCATCGAACGAAGCGGGAGGACCGAATCCTACGAGCAGTACTTC.

This clone was observed a few times. V is TRBV19 and J is TRBJ2-1, with 13 bases that match TRBD2. J gave up 8 bases and V 3 bases, and 7 bases lay outside the gene matches. CDR3 size: 16 residues. Looked up from germline, CDR1 is LNHDA and CDR2 is SQIVND (reference sequence). CDR3 sequence: CASSMAGTSGKDEQFF. CDR3 DNA sequence: TGTGCCAGTAGTATGGCCGGGACTAGCGGGAAGGATGAGCAGTTCTTC.

The sample holds a few counts of this clone. The V and J genes are TRBV5-6 and TRBJ2-1, with 9 bases fitting TRBD2. The V gene's germline CDR1 is SGHDT and CDR2 YYEEEE. V was pared by 1 base and J by 8 bases, with 1 base of the junction left unmatched. The CDR3 covers 13 residues. CDR3 sequence (DNA): TGTGCCAGCAGCTTGAGCGGGAGGTATGAGCAGTTCTTC. Its protein is CASSLSGRYEQFF.

This chain joins TRBV14 and TRBJ2-5; no reliable D call. CDR1 and CDR2 from the germline V gene are SGHDN and FVKESK. The CDR3 totals 11 residues. The V end lost 2 bases, the J end lost 6 bases, and 4 bases lay between the germline ends. The CDR3 DNA sequence: TGTGCCAGCAGCCAATTTAAGACCCAGTACTTC. Translating it yields CASSQFKTQYF. The full variable domain, in which reference TRBV14 and TRBJ2-5 provide the parts outside the CDR3, is EAGVTQFPSHSVIEKGQTVTLRCDPISGHDNLYWYRRVMGKEIKFLLHFVKESKQDESGMPNNRFLAERTGGTYSTLKVQPAELEDSGVYFCASSQFKTQYFGPGTRLLVL.

The chain combines TRBV6-1 with TRBJ1-1; the D is unclear. This CDR3 region has 12 residues. CDR1 MNHNS and CDR2 SASEGT come from the germline V gene. V lost 6 bases to trimming and J lost 4 bases, with 9 bases between them. The CDR3 loop is CASSYSPTEAFF. The CDR3 DNA reads TGTGCCAGCAGCTACAGCCCCACTGAAGCTTTCTTT.

This clone was detected only once. V usage is TRBV5-4 and J usage is TRBJ2-3; possibly TRBD2 for D (6 bases). Germline V gene sequence: CDR1 SGHNT, CDR2 YYREEE (reference sequence). CDR3 size: 13 residues. Trimming took 6 bases from V and 8 from J, leaving 16 bases between them. CDR3 sequence: CASTGKGLVTQYF. The CDR3, as DNA: TGTGCCAGCACAGGAAAGGGACTTGTTACGCAGTATTTT.

This clone occurred once. The chain uses TRBV6-4 and TRBJ1-4; tentative D call: TRBD1 (5 bases). CDR3 length: 17 residues. CDR1 is MRHNA and CDR2 is SNTAGT in the germline V gene. Trimming removed 8 bases at V and 10 bases at J, with 29 bases between. The CDR3 is CASQTSRDGSSSSKLFF. In DNA form, the CDR3 reads TGTGCCAGCCAGACTAGCAGGGATGGATCGTCATCATCAAAACTGTTTTTT.

For the CDR3, the DNA is TGTGCCAGCAGGGGGACAGGGGCGGCGGGCGAGCAGTACTTC. Its translation is CASRGTGAAGEQYF. The rearrangement links TRBV28 to TRBJ2-7; 10 bases line up with TRBD1. The germline CDR1 and CDR2 sequences are MDHEN and SYDVKM. After removal of 6 bases from V and 6 bases from J, the junction contained 8 bases not matched to a gene. CDR3 size: 14 residues.

The J gene is TRBJ2-3, the V gene TRBV28; 10 positions match TRBD2. Germline loops: CDR1 MDHEN, CDR2 SYDVKM. V lost 4 bases and J lost 4; bases outside the gene matches: 5. The CDR3 loop spans 15 amino acids. Here the CDR3 reads CASSSAGGTADTQYF. The CDR3 nucleotides are TGTGCCAGCAGTTCAGCGGGAGGGACCGCAGATACGCAGTATTTT.

This rearrangement joins TRBV28 to TRBJ1-5, with 11 positions matching TRBD1. The CDR3 has 16 amino acids. Germline values: CDR1 MDHEN, CDR2 SYDVKM. V lost 6 bases to trimming and J lost 6 bases; unmatched junction nucleotides: 10. CDR3 residues: CASSPGTGGMGQPQHF. The DNA for the CDR3 is TGTGCCAGCAGCCCTGGGACAGGGGGAATGGGTCAGCCCCAGCATTTT.

This clone was picked up a small number of times. The V and J genes are TRBV5-1 and TRBJ2-5; D is unclear. CDR1 is SGHRS and CDR2 is YFSETQ in the germline V gene. CDR3 size: 17 residues. With 1 base removed from V and 2 bases from J, the gap between germline ends came to 18 bases. The CDR3 nucleotides are TGCGCCAGCAGCTTGTCGCTTCGCAGTAGGAGTCAAGAGACCCAGTACTTC. Translating it yields CASSLSLRSRSQETQYF.

The chain carries TRBV9 and TRBJ2-7, with 8 bases identical to TRBD1. The CDR3 totals 16 residues. Per the germline V gene, CDR1 is SGDLS and CDR2 is YYNGEE. V lost 0 bases, J lost 2 bases, and 7 bases stayed unmatched. The CDR3 region has the DNA TGTGCCAGCAGCGTAGAGCGGACAGGGCCTCCCTACGAGCAGTACTTC. This encodes CASSVERTGPPYEQYF.

As to this clone: The same CDR3 also results from other DNA sequences found in this sample. The chain couples TRBV19 to TRBJ2-7, with unresolved D. The CDR3 totals 14 residues. V gave up 2 bases and J gave up 0 bases, with 8 bases separating them. From germline, CDR1 is LNHDA and CDR2 SQIVND (reference sequence). The CDR3 sequence: CASSITPDSYEQYF. The CDR3 region has the DNA TGTGCCAGTAGTATAACGCCAGACTCCTACGAGCAGTACTTC.

The chain links TRBV30 to TRBJ1-5; TRBD1 matches 7 bases. The ends lost 1 base at V and 6 bases at J; junction bases unmatched: 6. The CDR3 runs 14 residues. Looked up from germline, CDR1 is GTSNPN and CDR2 is SVGIG (reference sequence). Here the CDR3 reads CAWSAYRGGQPQHF. Here the CDR3 DNA reads TGTGCCTGGAGTGCATACAGGGGAGGTCAGCCCCAGCATTTT.

V gene TRBV30 combines with J gene TRBJ2-7; 7 nucleotides line up with TRBD1. The germline gives CDR1 GTSNPN, CDR2 SVGIG (reference sequence). The CDR3 is made up of 13 amino acids. The V segment lost 6 bases and the J segment 2 bases; nucleotides outside the gene matches: 7. The CDR3 here is CACDRDRTYEQYF. The CDR3 DNA follows: TGTGCCTGCGACCGGGACAGAACCTACGAGCAGTACTTC.

The J gene is TRBJ1-5, the V gene TRBV28, with TRBD1 matching over 8 bases. The CDR3 is 16 amino acids. CDR1 and CDR2 from the germline V gene are MDHEN and SYDVKM. Trimming cost V 5 bases and J 7 bases; bases outside gene matches: 13. CDR3 in DNA: TGTGCCAGCAGTGCCGGACAGGGCGCAGGGGGGCAGCCCCAGCATTTT. Translating it yields CASSAGQGAGGQPQHF. Using reference TRBV28 and TRBJ1-5 for the parts outside the CDR3, the full variable domain is DVKVTQSSRYLVKRTGEKVFLECVQDMDHENMFWYRQDPGLGLRLIYFSYDVKMKEKGDIPEGYSVSREKKERFSLILESASTNQTSMYLCASSAGQGAGGQPQHFGDGTRLSIL.

CDR3 amino acids: CASSYSRVIDGYTF. DNA of the CDR3: TGTGCCAGCAGTTACTCGCGGGTAATCGATGGCTACACCTTC. This chain links TRBV6-5 with TRBJ1-2; D gene ambiguous. CDR3 size: 14 residues. V lost 0 bases, J lost 6 bases, and 11 bases lay in between. Germline lookup yields CDR1 MNHEY and CDR2 SVGAGI.

The rearrangement uses TRBV27 and TRBJ2-4; 9 bases are a match to TRBD2. The V and J ends lost 4 bases and 3 bases, in that order; junction bases with no gene match: 19. The length of the CDR3 is 20 residues. Germline-derived CDR1 and CDR2 are MNHEY and SMNVEV (reference sequence). The CDR3 nucleotides are TGTGCCAGCAGTTCGCCCCTCACTAGCGGGCCACGAATCGGCAAAAACATTCAGTACTTC. Residues: CASSSPLTSGPRIGKNIQYF.

This clone was found once. The chain is built from TRBV7-9 and TRBJ1-4; D is uncertain. CDR3 length: 15 amino acids. Trimming cost V 1 base and J 7 bases, with 13 bases left between them. Germline V gene lookup returns CDR1 SEHNR and CDR2 FQNEAQ (reference sequence). The CDR3 protein is CASSLDQTGGEKLFF. CDR3 nucleotide sequence: TGTGCCAGCAGCTTAGATCAAACTGGAGGTGAAAAACTGTTTTTT.

This chain connects TRBV10-3 to TRBJ2-1, with 8 bases identical to TRBD2. Trimming at V came to 8 bases and at J to 7 bases, leaving 10 bases not matched to a gene. The CDR3 is 14 residues long. Germline lookup yields CDR1 ENHRY and CDR2 SYGVKD. CDR3 nucleotide sequence: TGTGCCATCTCTCGGGAGGGGGTAAAGAATGAGCAGTTCTTC. It translates to CAISREGVKNEQFF.

Here the CDR3 reads CASSPGGSMNTEAFF. The CDR3 DNA is TGTGCCAGCAGCCCGGGTGGGTCAATGAACACTGAAGCTTTCTTT. The J gene is TRBJ1-1, the V gene TRBV7-9; D remains unclear. V was clipped by 5 bases and J by 0 bases, with 13 bases between them. The CDR3 loop spans 15 amino acids. CDR1 and CDR2 from the germline V gene are SEHNR and FQNEAQ (reference sequence).

The rearrangement joins TRBV7-8 to TRBJ2-3; D is unclear. Looked up from germline, CDR1 is SGHVS and CDR2 is FQNEAQ. The CDR3 is made up of 16 amino acids. V was trimmed by 4 bases and J by 2 bases, leaving 16 bases between them. The CDR3 DNA follows: TGTGCCAGCAGCTCCCATGCAGTGAGCGTCACAGATACGCAGTATTTT. Protein product: CASSSHAVSVTDTQYF. Using reference TRBV7-8 and TRBJ2-3 for the parts outside the CDR3, the full variable domain is GAGVSQSPRYKVAKRGQDVALRCDPISGHVSLFWYQQALGQGPEFLTYFQNEAQLDKSGLPSDRFFAERPEGSVSTLKIQRTQQEDSAVYLCASSSHAVSVTDTQYFGPGTRLTVL.

The chain recombines TRBV10-2 with TRBJ2-7; TRBD2 might be the D (6 bases). The CDR3 is 14 residues long. The V and J ends lost 8 bases and 3 bases respectively, with 17 bases between them. Germline CDR1 is WSHSY and CDR2 is SAAADI. This CDR3 is CASGHGKGGYEQYF. Written as DNA, the CDR3 is TGCGCCAGCGGCCATGGAAAGGGAGGCTACGAGCAGTACTTC.

V is TRBV25-1 and J is TRBJ1-6, with TRBD1 matching over 7 bases. CDR1 and CDR2 from the germline V gene are MGHDK and SYGVNS. This CDR3 spans 15 amino acids. Trimming took 3 bases from V and 7 from J; bases not matched to a gene: 6. CDR3 residues: CASSEGHRGNSPLHF. The CDR3 DNA is TGTGCCAGCAGTGAGGGACACAGGGGAAATTCACCCCTCCACTTT.

The chain carries TRBV28 and TRBJ1-2; possibly TRBD1 for D (5 bases). CDR3 length equals 14 residues. In germline, CDR1 is MDHEN, CDR2 SYDVKM. Between the trimmed V and J ends, which lost 5 bases and 8 bases, there was a span of 18 bases. CDR3 sequence: CASSLQTGGGGYTF. The CDR3 DNA reads TGTGCCAGCAGTCTACAGACGGGGGGTGGCGGCTACACCTTC.